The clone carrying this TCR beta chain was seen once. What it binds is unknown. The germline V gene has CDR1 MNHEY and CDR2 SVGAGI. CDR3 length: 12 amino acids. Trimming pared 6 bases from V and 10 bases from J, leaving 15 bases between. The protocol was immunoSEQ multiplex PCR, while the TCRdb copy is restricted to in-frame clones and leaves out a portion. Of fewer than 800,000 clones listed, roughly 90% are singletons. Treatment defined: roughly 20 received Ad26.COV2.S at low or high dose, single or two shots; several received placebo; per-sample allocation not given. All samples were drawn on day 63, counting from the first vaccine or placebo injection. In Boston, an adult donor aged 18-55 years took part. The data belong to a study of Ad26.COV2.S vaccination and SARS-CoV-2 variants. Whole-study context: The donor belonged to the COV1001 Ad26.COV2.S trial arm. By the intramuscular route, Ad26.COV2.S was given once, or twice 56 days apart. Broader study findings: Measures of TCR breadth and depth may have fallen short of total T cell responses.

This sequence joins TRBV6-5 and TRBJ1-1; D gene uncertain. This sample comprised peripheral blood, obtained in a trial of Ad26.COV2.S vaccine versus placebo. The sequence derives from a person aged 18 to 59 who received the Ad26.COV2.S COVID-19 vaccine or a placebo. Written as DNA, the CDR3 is TGTGCCAGCAGCCGCACCCCCGGGCCAGCTTTCTTT. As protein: CASSRTPGPAFF.